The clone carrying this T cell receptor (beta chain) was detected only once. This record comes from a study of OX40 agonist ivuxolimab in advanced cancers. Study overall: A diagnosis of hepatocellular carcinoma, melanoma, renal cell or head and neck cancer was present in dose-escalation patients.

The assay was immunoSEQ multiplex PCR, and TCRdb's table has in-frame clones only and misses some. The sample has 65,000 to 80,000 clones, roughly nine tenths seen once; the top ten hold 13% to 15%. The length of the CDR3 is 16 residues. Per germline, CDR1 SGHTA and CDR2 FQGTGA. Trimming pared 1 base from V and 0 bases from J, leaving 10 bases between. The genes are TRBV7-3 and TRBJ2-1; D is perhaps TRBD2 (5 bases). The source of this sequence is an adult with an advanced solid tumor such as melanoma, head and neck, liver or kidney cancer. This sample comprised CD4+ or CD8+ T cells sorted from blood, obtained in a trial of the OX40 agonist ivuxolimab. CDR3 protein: CASSLNGLISYNEQFF. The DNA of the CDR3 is TGTGCCAGCAGCTTAAATGGACTCATCTCCTACAATGAGCAGTTCTTC.